These 26 T cell receptor beta chains were sequenced from one sample in a study of blood T cell repertoires in COVID-19. Data came from immunoSEQ multiplex PCR; TCRdb stores just in-frame clones and leaves some out. The sample consists of more than 75,000 clones, about 89% of them appearing once. The sequenced material came from peripheral blood. The receptors originated from a man over 45 with COVID-19, enrolled during active disease.

This chain connects TRBV7-2 to TRBJ2-7, with TRBD2 as a possible D gene (5 bases). The CDR3 extends over 14 amino acids. CDR1 is SGHTA, CDR2 FQGNSA, per germline. The V and J ends lost 4 bases and 3 bases respectively, with 13 bases between them. This CDR3 reads CASSSSGADYEQYF. In DNA form, the CDR3 reads TGTGCCAGCAGCTCCAGCGGAGCTGACTACGAGCAGTACTTC.

The rearrangement links TRBV7-6 to TRBJ1-6; D is unclear. CDR1 is SGHVS, CDR2 FNYEAQ, per germline. V was shortened by 2 bases and J by 9 bases, with 11 bases between the two germline ends. This CDR3 is built from 14 residues. The CDR3 region has the DNA TGTGCCAGCAGCTTACTCCTAAGCGGTTCACCCCTCCACTTT. It yields the protein CASSLLLSGSPLHF.

This chain connects TRBV28 to TRBJ1-6; a possible D gene is TRBD1 (6 bases). CDR1 and CDR2 from the germline V gene are MDHEN and SYDVKM. CDR3 length equals 15 residues. V lost 2 bases and J 7 bases, leaving 12 bases between the germline ends. The CDR3 loop reads CASSLPTGPNSPLHF. The CDR3 nucleotides are TGTGCCAGCAGTTTACCAACAGGGCCCAATTCACCCCTCCACTTT. The complete variable domain, with remaining parts taken from reference TRBV28 and TRBJ1-6, reads DVKVTQSSRYLVKRTGEKVFLECVQDMDHENMFWYRQDPGLGLRLIYFSYDVKMKEKGDIPEGYSVSREKKERFSLILESASTNQTSMYLCASSLPTGPNSPLHFGNGTRLTVT.

V usage is TRBV4-2 and J usage is TRBJ1-2, with D hard to call. The CDR3 is 17 residues long. The germline V gene encodes CDR1 LGHNA and CDR2 YNFKEQ. The V and J ends lost 1 base and 1 base respectively, with 16 bases between them. Written as DNA, the CDR3 is TGTGCCAGCAGCCAAGCCTCGGGGAGGGAGGGTAACTATGGCTACACCTTC. Translating it yields CASSQASGREGNYGYTF.

CDR3 nucleotides: TGTGCCAGCCGTAGCGGGGGGGGGTTTTACAATGAGCAGTTCTTC. Translation gives CASRSGGGFYNEQFF. J is TRBJ2-1 and V is TRBV7-2; 11 nucleotides match TRBD2. V lost 8 bases, J lost 4 bases, and 7 bases stayed unmatched. Germline CDR1 reads SGHTA; CDR2 reads FQGNSA. CDR3 length: 15 residues. The variable domain in full, completed from reference TRBV7-2 and TRBJ2-1, reads GAGVSQSPSNKVTEKGKDVELRCDPISGHTALYWYRQSLGQGLEFLIYFQGNSAPDKSGLPSDRFSAERTGGSVSTLTIQRTQQEDSAVYLCASRSGGGFYNEQFFGPGTRLTVL.

V gene TRBV3-1 (or the pseudogene TRBV3-2) combines with J gene TRBJ2-1; no clear D gene. The CDR3 sequence is 13 residues long. The germline V and J ends were trimmed by 1 base and 9 bases, with 10 bases remaining between them. Germline V gene lookup returns CDR1 LGHDT and CDR2 YNNKEL (reference sequence). The CDR3 loop is CASSQGAALEQFF. In DNA, the CDR3 is TGTGCCAGCAGCCAAGGAGCTGCCCTTGAGCAGTTCTTC.

V is TRBV3-1 (or the pseudogene TRBV3-2) and J is TRBJ1-6, with D maybe TRBD1 (5 bases). Deletions cut 4 bases from V and 4 bases from J, with 14 bases between. The germline V gene encodes CDR1 LGHDT and CDR2 YNNKEL (reference sequence). This CDR3 contains 16 residues. As DNA, the CDR3 is TGTGCCAGCAGCCCCAGGGATGTAGGTTATAATTCACCCCTCCACTTT. It codes for CASSPRDVGYNSPLHF.

The chain is built from TRBV10-2 and TRBJ1-5; no definite D call. Germline V gene data show CDR1 as WSHSY and CDR2 as SAAADI. Trimming shortened V by 0 bases and J by 1 base, and 7 bases separated the two germline ends. This CDR3 spans 15 amino acids. The CDR3 reads CASSESSGSNQPQHF. For the CDR3, the DNA is TGCGCCAGCAGTGAGTCCTCGGGGAGCAATCAGCCCCAGCATTTT.

A few counts support this clone. The chain carries TRBV5-1 and TRBJ1-4, with 8 bases fitting TRBD1. The CDR3 covers 14 residues. With V trimmed by 2 bases and J by 8 bases, 5 bases remained unmatched. Germline lookup yields CDR1 SGHRS and CDR2 YFSETQ. CDR3 loop: CASSFGQGREKLFF. The DNA of the CDR3 is TGCGCCAGCAGCTTTGGACAGGGCCGGGAAAAACTGTTTTTT.

V is TRBV19 and J is TRBJ2-1; D possibly corresponds to TRBD2 (7 bases). Per germline, CDR1 LNHDA and CDR2 SQIVND (reference sequence). With 9 bases removed from V and 0 bases from J, the gap between germline ends came to 15 bases. This CDR3 region has 15 residues. The CDR3 is CASRGGGRSYNEQFF. Here the CDR3 DNA reads TGTGCCAGCAGAGGGGGGGGACGCTCCTACAATGAGCAGTTCTTC.

The chain carries TRBV9 and TRBJ1-2; the D gene is possibly TRBD1 (6 bases). V dropped 3 bases and J dropped 5 bases, with 8 bases sitting between them. This CDR3 has 12 residues. Germline assignment: CDR1 SGDLS and CDR2 YYNGEE. CDR3 in DNA: TGTGCCAGCAGCGGAACAGGGTATGGCTACACCTTC. Its protein product is CASSGTGYGYTF.

J is TRBJ1-2 and V is TRBV4-3; D remains ambiguous. The germline gives CDR1 LGHNA, CDR2 YSLEER. Trimming pared 3 bases from V and 7 bases from J, leaving 15 bases between. This CDR3 is built from 14 residues. The CDR3 nucleotides read TGCGCCAGCAGCCAGCATAACGTGGAGGGTGGCTACACCTTC. Translation gives CASSQHNVEGGYTF.

The chain carries TRBV7-9 and TRBJ1-2; perhaps TRBD1 as D (5 bases). Germline values: CDR1 SEHNR, CDR2 FQNEAQ (reference sequence). Trimming removed 0 bases at V and 4 bases at J, with 15 bases between. The length of the CDR3 is 16 residues. The CDR3 region is CASSLAHGRGAYGYTF. For the CDR3, the DNA is TGTGCCAGCAGCTTAGCCCATGGTAGGGGCGCCTATGGCTACACCTTC. The full variable domain, in which reference TRBV7-9 and TRBJ1-2 provide the parts outside the CDR3, is DTGVSQNPRHKITKRGQNVTFRCDPISEHNRLYWYRQTLGQGPEFLTYFQNEAQLEKSRLLSDRFSAERPKGSFSTLEIQRTEQGDSAMYLCASSLAHGRGAYGYTFGSGTRLTVV.

The chain links TRBV12-5 to TRBJ1-5; D call uncertain. The CDR3 runs to 13 residues. Germline loops: CDR1 LGHNT, CDR2 FRNRAP. Trimming removed 8 bases at V and 2 bases at J, with 10 bases between. The CDR3 DNA follows: TGTGCTAGTCCCCCTTCGGGCAATCAGCCCCAGCATTTT. Translation: CASPPSGNQPQHF.

The chain couples TRBV11-2 to TRBJ1-4; D ambiguous. The CDR3 has 13 amino acids. The germline CDR1 and CDR2 sequences are SGHAT and FQNNGV. Trimming removed 4 bases at V and 10 bases at J, with 13 bases between. For the CDR3, the DNA is TGTGCCAGCAGCTCGCAGGTCCTGGGAAAACTGTTTTTT. Its protein product is CASSSQVLGKLFF.

This clone was seen a few times. The CDR3 here is CASSRGLAGSEQFF. CDR3 in DNA: TGCGCCAGCAGCAGGGGACTAGCGGGGTCTGAGCAGTTCTTC. The chain is built from TRBV5-1 and TRBJ2-1; 13 bases match TRBD2. The CDR3 runs 14 residues. V dropped 4 bases and J dropped 9; count of bases not matched to a gene: 4. The germline CDR1 and CDR2 sequences are SGHRS and YFSETQ.

This chain uses TRBV24-1 with TRBJ2-5; tentative D call: TRBD1 (6 bases). Trimming took 6 bases from V and 5 from J, leaving 18 bases between them. The CDR3 length is 15 residues. Germline CDR1 and CDR2: KGHDR and SFDVKD. The CDR3 reads CATSYRTDSRETQYF. CDR3 nucleotides: TGTGCCACCAGTTACCGGACAGATAGTAGGGAGACCCAGTACTTC.

This clone came up once. The CDR3 DNA sequence: TGTGCCAGCAGTGCGAAGGACAGGGTCTCCTACGAGCAGTACTTC. It is translated as CASSAKDRVSYEQYF. The V and J genes are TRBV2 and TRBJ2-7; 8 bases are shared with TRBD1. Unmatched junction bases numbered 5, after V lost 4 bases and J lost 0 bases. Per germline, CDR1 SNHLY and CDR2 FYNNEI. CDR3 size: 15 residues.

The chain recombines TRBV6-1 with TRBJ2-5; D not resolved. The CDR3 consists of 13 residues. The germline V gene encodes CDR1 MNHNS and CDR2 SASEGT. V was cut by 3 bases and J by 7 bases, with 12 bases left in between. The CDR3 coding sequence is TGTGCCAGCAGTGACGCTGGTCGCGGGACCCAGTACTTC. Amino acid sequence: CASSDAGRGTQYF.

This clone was detected once. This chain joins TRBV18 and TRBJ2-7, with 10 bases aligning to TRBD1. CDR3 length: 14 amino acids. V dropped 3 bases and J dropped 7; count of bases not matched to a gene: 6. Germline assignment: CDR1 KGHSH and CDR2 LQKENI. The CDR3 region has the DNA TGTGCCAGCTCACCGAGACAGGGGGCGGGAGAGCAGTACTTC. Translating gives CASSPRQGAGEQYF.

The V and J genes are TRBV14 and TRBJ1-2; perhaps TRBD1 as D (6 bases). The germline CDR1 and CDR2 sequences are SGHDN and FVKESK. CDR3 length equals 15 residues. Trimming took 4 bases from V and 6 from J, leaving 18 bases between them. CDR3 DNA: TGTGCCAGCAGCCCCCTCCTGGGGGCGCGTAATGGCTACACCTTC. This encodes CASSPLLGARNGYTF.

This chain uses TRBV6-5 with TRBJ1-1; TRBD1 is a possible D gene (5 bases). The CDR3 sequence is 13 residues long. Trimming pared 11 bases from V and 2 bases from J, leaving 15 bases between. Looked up from germline, CDR1 is MNHEY and CDR2 is SVGAGI. The CDR3 here is CASWGGVNTEAFF. In nucleotides, the CDR3 is TGTGCCTCGTGGGGGGGGGTAAACACTGAAGCTTTCTTT.

The DNA for the CDR3 is TGTGCCAGCAGCCGCAAAAATCGGGCTGAAGCTTTCTTT. It specifies CASSRKNRAEAFF. This chain joins TRBV3-1 (or the pseudogene TRBV3-2) and TRBJ1-1; D gene ambiguous. There are 13 residues in the CDR3. Germline CDR1 reads LGHDT; CDR2 reads YNNKEL (reference sequence). The V end was cut by 4 bases, the J end by 6 bases, with 12 bases between.

The chain links TRBV5-1 to TRBJ2-1; 9 bases map to TRBD1. This CDR3 is built from 15 residues. V gave up 4 bases and J gave up 3 bases; unmatched junction bases: 5. The germline V gene encodes CDR1 SGHRS and CDR2 YFSETQ. The CDR3 region has the DNA TGCGCCAGCAGCGTGACAGGGGGGATCTACAATGAGCAGTTCTTC. It is translated as CASSVTGGIYNEQFF.

The V gene is TRBV13, the J gene TRBJ2-3; no clear D gene. V lost 3 bases, J lost 4 bases, and 8 bases lay in between. The germline V gene has CDR1 PRHDT and CDR2 FYEKMQ (reference sequence). This CDR3 has 13 amino acids. In nucleotides, the CDR3 is TGTGCCAGCAGCTTTGACTTCGCAGATACGCAGTATTTT. Protein sequence: CASSFDFADTQYF.

V gene TRBV24-1 combines with J gene TRBJ2-1; tentatively, D is TRBD2 (5 bases). The CDR3 extends over 15 amino acids. Germline V CDR1 and CDR2: KGHDR, SFDVKD. V shed 3 bases and J shed 2 bases, with 10 bases lying between them. This CDR3 is CATSDRGKPYNEQFF. Written as DNA, the CDR3 is TGTGCCACCAGTGATCGGGGAAAGCCCTACAATGAGCAGTTCTTC.